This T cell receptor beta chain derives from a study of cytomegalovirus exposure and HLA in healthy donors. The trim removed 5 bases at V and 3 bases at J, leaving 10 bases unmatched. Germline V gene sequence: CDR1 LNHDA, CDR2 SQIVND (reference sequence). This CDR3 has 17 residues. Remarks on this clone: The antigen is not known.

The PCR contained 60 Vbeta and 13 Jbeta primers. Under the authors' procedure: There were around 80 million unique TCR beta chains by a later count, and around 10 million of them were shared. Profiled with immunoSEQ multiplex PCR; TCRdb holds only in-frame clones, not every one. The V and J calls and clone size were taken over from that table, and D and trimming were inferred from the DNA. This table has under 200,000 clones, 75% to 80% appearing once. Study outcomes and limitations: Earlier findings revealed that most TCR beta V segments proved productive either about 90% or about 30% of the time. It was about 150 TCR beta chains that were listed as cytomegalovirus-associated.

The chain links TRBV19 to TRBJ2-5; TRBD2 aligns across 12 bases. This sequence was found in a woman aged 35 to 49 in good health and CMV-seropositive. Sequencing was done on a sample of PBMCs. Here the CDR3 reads CASSPPGLAGGKETQYF. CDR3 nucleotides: TGTGCCAGTAGTCCCCCTGGGCTAGCGGGGGGGAAAGAGACCCAGTACTTC.